This T cell receptor beta chain was captured in a study of human T cells and chemical hapten exposure. Study as a whole: The upper back received 0.01% DPC by patch testing, with results read at 6 days. The patient population, which was mostly female, had alopecia areata, totalis or universalis. General study findings and limits: Alopecia in all donors means immunity may differ from healthy individuals.

Attachment of unique molecular identifiers to individual cDNA molecules was performed in the library. MiXCR was run by TCRdb on the reads, yielding one entry per CDR3 protein. The sample lists approximately 4,500 distinct CDR3 sequences; more than 40% were seen once. The CDR3 contains 16 residues. The V gene lost 3 bases and the J gene lost 3 bases, with 15 bases spanning the gap. Germline assignment: CDR1 SGHAT and CDR2 FQNNGV. Treatment of the sample: therapeutic diphenylcyclopropenone sensitization with weekly scalp DPC. On this clonotype itself: Its specificity is unknown.

This clonotype originated in an adult with alopecia areata. Some clones in this sample may be carry-over from other donors' samples. This table probably holds off-target reads from a library built for another chain. The V call is TRBV11-2, the J call TRBJ2-1, with unresolved D. The sample was whole blood, taken before DPC sensitization or 2, 6, or about 24 weeks after (not recorded which). CDR3 DNA sequence: TGTGCCAGCAGCTTCGATTTAGTCGCAGGCTACAATGAGCAGTTCTTC. As protein: CASSFDLVAGYNEQFF. Full variable domain (outside the CDR3, taken from reference TRBV11-2 and TRBJ2-1): EAGVAQSPRYKIIEKRQSVAFWCNPISGHATLYWYQQILGQGPKLLIQFQNNGVVDDSQLPKDRFSAERLKGVDSTLKIQPAKLEDSAVYLCASSFDLVAGYNEQFFGPGTRLTVL.